The next 21 T cell receptor beta chains were all read from a single sample in a study of response to subunit inactivated influenza vaccine. TCRdb re-called the RT-PCR reads through MiXCR, storing one row per CDR3 protein. The sample lists 500,000 or so distinct CDR3 sequences, around 9.9% seen once, with roughly 12% in the top ten. The specimen was PBMCs from blood, collected roughly 48 days after vaccination. All receptors derive from a man aged 45 to 65 who received an inactivated influenza vaccine.

The J gene is TRBJ2-7, the V gene TRBV27; weak D call: TRBD2 (5 bases). The CDR3 has 13 amino acids. The V gene's germline CDR1 is MNHEY and CDR2 SMNVEV (reference sequence). Trimming pared 7 bases from V and 2 bases from J, leaving 12 bases between. CDR3 region: CASTRGNPYEQYF. CDR3 bases: TGTGCCAGCACAAGAGGGAATCCCTACGAGCAGTACTTC.

This clonotype was observed a handful of times. The chain has TRBV7-2 and TRBJ1-3; D not resolved. This CDR3 contains 16 residues. The V end was cut by 0 bases, the J end by 4 bases, with 13 bases between. CDR1 SGHTA and CDR2 FQGNSA come from the germline V gene. The CDR3 sequence: CASSLAGLLRGNTIYF. CDR3 in DNA: TGTGCCAGCAGCTTAGCGGGTCTTTTGAGGGGAAACACCATATATTTT.

This clonotype came up many times. V is TRBV12-3 or TRBV12-4 and J is TRBJ1-2, with TRBD1 matching 10 bases. The CDR3 extends over 17 amino acids. With 4 bases clipped from V and 2 bases from J, the junction kept 10 bases outside the gene matches. Here the CDR3 DNA reads TGTGCCAGCAGTTCATCGACAGGGGGCAAATTCAACTATGGCTACACCTTC. Translating gives CASSSSTGGKFNYGYTF.

The genes are TRBV29-1 and TRBJ1-1; the match to TRBD1 covers 9 bases. The trim removed 4 bases at V and 1 base at J, leaving 1 base unmatched. In germline, CDR1 is SQVTM, CDR2 ANQGSEA. The CDR3 runs to 13 residues. Here the CDR3 reads CSVGQGGNTEAFF. The CDR3 nucleotides are TGCAGCGTTGGACAGGGGGGGAACACTGAAGCTTTCTTT. The full variable domain, completed using reference TRBV29-1 and TRBJ1-1, is SAVISQKPSRDICQRGTSLTIQCQVDSQVTMMFWYRQQPGQSLTLIATANQGSEATYESGFVIDKFPISRPNLTFSTLTVSNMSPEDSSIYLCSVGQGGNTEAFFGQGTRLTVV.

This clonotype has ten or more counts. The chain is built from TRBV12-3 or TRBV12-4 and TRBJ1-1; D is uncertain. Deletions cut 5 bases from V and 9 bases from J, with 16 bases between. This CDR3 is 13 amino acids long. In nucleotides, the CDR3 is TGTGCCAGCAGTGCGGACTGGGCTAGTCAAGCTTTCTTT. It yields the protein CASSADWASQAFF.

Ten or more counts support this clonotype. V is TRBV9 and J is TRBJ2-4; a possible D gene is TRBD2 (6 bases). There are 14 residues in the CDR3. V lost 0 bases and J lost 6, with 10 bases in between. Germline V CDR1 and CDR2: SGDLS, YYNGEE. This CDR3 reads CASSVAVGGNIQYF. CDR3 nucleotides: TGTGCCAGCAGCGTAGCTGTGGGGGGAAACATTCAGTACTTC.

This clonotype was observed a few times. The chain joins TRBV5-1 to TRBJ2-5; D possibly corresponds to TRBD2 (5 bases). Germline-derived CDR1 and CDR2 are SGHRS and YFSETQ. The CDR3 spans 17 residues. Trimming took 4 bases from V and 2 from J, leaving 21 bases between them. The DNA for the CDR3 is TGCGCCAGCAGCAAAAACCAACACGGTAGACTACAAGAGACCCAGTACTTC. Its translation is CASSKNQHGRLQETQYF.

This clonotype was counted between two and nine times. The rearrangement uses TRBV7-9 and TRBJ1-2, with unresolved D. Germline V gives CDR1 SEHNR, CDR2 FQNEAQ (reference sequence). The CDR3 has 13 residues. Trimming removed 5 bases from V and 3 bases from J, with 10 bases in between. CDR3 sequence: CASSHSADYGYTF. CDR3 nucleotide sequence: TGTGCCAGCAGCCACAGTGCTGACTATGGCTACACCTTC.

The rearrangement joins TRBV12-3 or TRBV12-4 to TRBJ2-1; 8 bases match TRBD1. V shed 3 bases and J 7 bases; nucleotides not matched to a gene: 8. The CDR3 has 15 amino acids. The DNA of the CDR3 is TGTGCCAGCAGTTTCTCCCGGACAGGGAAGAATGAGCAGTTCTTC. It is translated as CASSFSRTGKNEQFF.

The chain uses TRBV3-1 and TRBJ1-5, with 7 nucleotides matching TRBD1. V dropped 1 base and J dropped 5; count of bases not matched to a gene: 5. The V gene's germline CDR1 is LGHDT and CDR2 YNNKEL (reference sequence). The CDR3 is made up of 15 amino acids. CDR3 in amino acids: CASSQGRGGYQPQHF. The CDR3 DNA reads as TGTGCCAGCAGCCAAGGGAGAGGGGGCTATCAGCCCCAGCATTTT. Based on the CDR3 plus reference TRBV3-1 and TRBJ1-5, the full variable domain is DTAVSQTPKYLVTQMGNDKSIKCEQNLGHDTMYWYKQDSKKFLKIMFSYNNKELIINETVPNRFSPKSPDKAHLNLHINSLELGDSAVYFCASSQGRGGYQPQHFGDGTRLSIL.

The chain joins TRBV6-2 or TRBV6-3 to TRBJ1-5; a weak D match, TRBD1 (5 bases). Germline-derived CDR1 and CDR2 are MNHEY and SVGEGT. CDR3 length equals 14 residues. Trimming took 3 bases from V and 6 from J, leaving 12 bases between them. CDR3 loop: CASSYARDGQPQHF. In nucleotides, the CDR3 is TGTGCCAGCAGTTATGCCAGGGACGGTCAGCCCCAGCATTTT.

This clonotype appeared a few times. The chain is built from TRBV10-3 and TRBJ2-7; perhaps TRBD1 as D (5 bases). V was clipped by 4 bases and J by 3 bases, with 13 bases between them. The CDR3 is made up of 14 amino acids. The germline gives CDR1 ENHRY, CDR2 SYGVKD. The CDR3 bases are TGTGCCATCAGTGTTAAGACCCAGGGCTACGAGCAGTACTTC. Translating gives CAISVKTQGYEQYF.

The chain combines TRBV5-1 with TRBJ1-4, with TRBD1 matching over 7 bases. CDR1 SGHRS and CDR2 YFSETQ come from the germline V gene. Germline trimming cut 4 bases from V and 1 base from J; bases unmatched to any gene: 7. The CDR3 runs to 16 residues. CDR3 loop: CASSPGTVLTNEKLFF. For the CDR3, the DNA is TGCGCCAGCAGCCCCGGGACAGTCTTAACTAATGAAAAACTGTTTTTT.

This clonotype has more than one count but fewer than ten. The chain uses TRBV6-1 and TRBJ1-1, with a possible D match to TRBD1 (6 bases). There are 14 residues in the CDR3. Germline CDR1 reads MNHNS; CDR2 reads SASEGT. V was pared by 5 bases and J by 0 bases, with 10 bases between. This CDR3 is CASSPGHMNTEAFF. The CDR3 DNA reads TGTGCCAGCAGTCCGGGACATATGAACACTGAAGCTTTCTTT.

The chain employs TRBV6-2 or TRBV6-3 and TRBJ2-1; the match to TRBD1 covers 7 bases. There are 16 residues in the CDR3. Germline V gene lookup returns CDR1 MNHEY and CDR2 SVGEGT. V lost 6 bases and J lost 0; bases outside the gene matches: 8. CDR3 coding DNA: TGTGCCAGCAGCCAGCCGAACAGGGGCTCCTACAATGAGCAGTTCTTC. Translated, it gives CASSQPNRGSYNEQFF.

This clonotype was seen only a few times. This chain links TRBV7-9 with TRBJ2-1; 7 bases match TRBD2. Germline lookup yields CDR1 SEHNR and CDR2 FQNEAQ (reference sequence). V shed 5 bases and J 1 base; nucleotides not matched to a gene: 8. CDR3 length: 16 residues. DNA of the CDR3: TGTGCCAGCAGCCCAACCGGGGGGTTTTCCTACAATGAGCAGTTCTTC. It encodes CASSPTGGFSYNEQFF.

This sequence joins TRBV5-1 and TRBJ2-3; D call uncertain. The CDR3 is 13 residues long. Germline loops: CDR1 SGHRS, CDR2 YFSETQ. Deletions cut 4 bases from V and 4 bases from J, with 10 bases between. The CDR3 nucleotides read TGCGCCAGCAGCGCCCATGATGCAGATACGCAGTATTTT. Protein: CASSAHDADTQYF.

This clonotype was counted only a few times. The chain uses TRBV5-6 and TRBJ1-3, with a tentative D call TRBD1 (5 bases). V dropped 7 bases and J dropped 5 bases, with 16 bases sitting between them. CDR1 SGHDT and CDR2 YYEEEE come from the germline V gene. This CDR3 is built from 14 residues. This CDR3 is CASSLPGGRNTIYF. The CDR3 DNA follows: TGTGCCAGCTCTTTACCGGGGGGACGAAACACCATATATTTT.

The V gene is TRBV5-5, the J gene TRBJ2-1, with TRBD1 matching 8 bases. After removal of 2 bases from V and 6 bases from J, the junction contained 7 bases not matched to a gene. The CDR3 contains 15 residues. Germline CDR1 reads SGHKS; CDR2 reads YYEKEE (reference sequence). The CDR3 protein is CASSFSRGLRNEQFF. The CDR3 DNA reads as TGTGCCAGCAGCTTCTCCAGGGGGCTTCGCAATGAGCAGTTCTTC.

The chain carries TRBV27 and TRBJ2-1; D gene uncertain. V lost 8 bases and J 7 bases, leaving 12 bases between the germline ends. The CDR3 totals 12 residues. CDR1 is MNHEY and CDR2 is SMNVEV in the germline V gene (reference sequence). The CDR3 nucleotides are TGTGCCAGCGGGTATATAGGTAATGAGCAGTTCTTC. It codes for CASGYIGNEQFF.

The V call is TRBV7-2, the J call TRBJ2-5; the D gene could be TRBD1 or TRBD2 (5 bases each). Germline V gives CDR1 SGHTA, CDR2 FQGNSA. With 1 base removed from V and 5 bases from J, the gap between germline ends came to 17 bases. The length of the CDR3 is 16 residues. The CDR3 bases are TGTGCCAGCAGCTTAGAGGGCCCAGGGACGGGGGAGACCCAGTACTTC. It specifies CASSLEGPGTGETQYF.